This T cell receptor beta chain was identified in a study of cytomegalovirus exposure and HLA in healthy donors. Findings of the study overall: The authors later found HLA-associated TCR beta chains more clonally expanded than equally common others. Earlier findings revealed that most TCR beta V segments proved productive either about 90% or about 30% of the time. Evidence from a later analysis indicated that most CMV-associated TCR beta chains looked HLA-restricted. Rates of TCR association differed by HLA locus in a later analysis, with DRB1 highest and HLA-C lowest.

The PCR had 60 Vbeta and 13 Jbeta primers. Some clones are missing from TCRdb's copy, which holds only in-frame ones; the method was immunoSEQ multiplex PCR. Of approximately 70,000 clones listed, roughly 65% are singletons. A word on this clone: Its antigen is currently unknown.

V gave up 5 bases and J gave up 0 bases; unmatched junction bases: 4. The CDR3 has 14 residues. CDR1 is MNHEY, CDR2 SVGAGI, per germline. Sequencing was performed on PBMCs. The receptor's source is a male donor in good health and CMV-seropositive. This chain links TRBV6-5 with TRBJ2-7, with TRBD1 matching 7 bases. The CDR3 here is CASSRDRLSYEQYF. The CDR3 region has the DNA TGTGCCAGCAGTAGGGACAGACTCTCCTACGAGCAGTACTTC.